One sample yielded the 17 T cell receptor beta chains listed below, sequenced in a study of brain T cells in children with intractable seizures. The protocol was immunoSEQ multiplex PCR, while the TCRdb copy is restricted to in-frame clones and leaves out a portion. The data show 100,000 to 120,000 clones, 85% to 95% seen once. The sample in question was peripheral blood, obtained at surgery. The receptors originated from a boy in the first two years of life with hemimegalencephaly and intractable seizures.

The chain uses TRBV5-1 and TRBJ2-2, with TRBD1 as a possible D gene (5 bases). The V end was cut by 5 bases, the J end by 3 bases, with 8 bases between. The germline CDR1 and CDR2 sequences are SGHRS and YFSETQ. The CDR3 sequence is 13 residues long. CDR3 DNA sequence: TGCGCCAGCAGTGAACAGGACACCGGGGAGCTGTTTTTT. Protein product: CASSEQDTGELFF.

This clone was picked up one time. The chain joins TRBV27 to TRBJ2-7; 7 bases are a match to TRBD2. The CDR3 runs to 15 residues. CDR1 is MNHEY and CDR2 is SMNVEV in the germline V gene (reference sequence). J lost 4 bases, V lost 2 bases, and 8 bases had no gene match. In DNA form, the CDR3 reads TGTGCCAGCAGTTTAGCCCTAGCGGAGACTTACGAGCAGTACTTC. Translated, it gives CASSLALAETYEQYF.

The V and J genes are TRBV6-5 and TRBJ2-7, with D perhaps TRBD2 (6 bases). CDR3 length: 13 residues. V dropped 2 bases and J dropped 5 bases, with 10 bases sitting between them. CDR1 is MNHEY, CDR2 SVGAGI, per germline. CDR3 sequence (DNA): TGTGCCAGCAGTTACCTATGGGGGGACGAGCAGTACTTC. Its protein product is CASSYLWGDEQYF.

The V call is TRBV6-1, the J call TRBJ2-4, with TRBD2 matching over 9 bases. The length of the CDR3 is 17 residues. In germline, CDR1 is MNHNS, CDR2 SASEGT. V lost 0 bases, J lost 6 bases, and 9 bases stayed unmatched. The CDR3 bases are TGTGCCAGCAGTGAAGCGGGACTAGCCTTTATTGGAAACATTCAGTACTTC. Translated: CASSEAGLAFIGNIQYF.

V gene TRBV4-1 combines with J gene TRBJ2-1, with 10 bases fitting TRBD2. The CDR3 is made up of 21 amino acids. With V trimmed by 0 bases and J by 3 bases, 17 bases remained unmatched. Germline-derived CDR1 and CDR2 are MGHRA and YSYEKL. The CDR3 nucleotides read TGCGCCAGCAGCCAAGACTTAAGGAGCGGGAGGGCCAGAGGTCTCTACAATGAGCAGTTCTTC. Its translation: CASSQDLRSGRARGLYNEQFF.

The count of this clone is one. The rearrangement links TRBV10-2 to TRBJ2-7; 11 bases are shared with TRBD2. The germline gives CDR1 WSHSY, CDR2 SAAADI. The V and J ends lost 0 bases and 3 bases, in that order; junction bases with no gene match: 1. This CDR3 contains 15 residues. CDR3 protein: CASSESLAGVYEQYF. Written as DNA, the CDR3 is TGCGCCAGCAGTGAGTCACTAGCGGGAGTCTACGAGCAGTACTTC.

The chain couples TRBV15 to TRBJ2-5; no firm D call. The germline V gene encodes CDR1 LNHNV and CDR2 YYDKDF (reference sequence). This CDR3 comprises 13 residues. Trimming removed 5 bases at V and 5 bases at J, with 12 bases between. CDR3 in DNA: TGTGCCACCAGCTTAAACTTCGGGGAGACCCAGTACTTC. Its protein product is CATSLNFGETQYF.

This clone was seen a few times. The rearrangement uses TRBV6-4 and TRBJ1-5, with D possibly matching TRBD1 (5 bases). The CDR3 consists of 15 residues. The V gene lost 8 bases and the J gene lost 0 bases, with 14 bases spanning the gap. The germline V gene has CDR1 MRHNA and CDR2 SNTAGT. DNA for the CDR3: TGTGCCAGCCCTCCCGAGGGGCTTAGCAATCAGCCCCAGCATTTT. Its translation: CASPPEGLSNQPQHF.

The V call is TRBV6-2 or TRBV6-3, the J call TRBJ1-6; D might be TRBD1 (5 bases). This CDR3 comprises 16 residues. Per the germline V gene, CDR1 is MNHEY and CDR2 is SVGEGT. Trimming removed 4 bases from V and 5 bases from J, with 15 bases in between. CDR3 sequence reads: CASSSPGLGDNSPLHF. CDR3 nucleotides: TGTGCCAGCAGTTCTCCGGGACTCGGGGATAATTCACCCCTCCACTTT.

The chain is built from TRBV2 and TRBJ1-1; D might be TRBD1 (6 bases). The germline gives CDR1 SNHLY, CDR2 FYNNEI. The CDR3 loop spans 14 amino acids. V was trimmed by 6 bases and J by 6 bases, leaving 17 bases between them. In nucleotides, the CDR3 is TGTGCCAGCAGAAAACAGGGAGGTAACTCTGAAGCTTTCTTT. Amino acids: CASRKQGGNSEAFF.

The chain carries TRBV7-9 and TRBJ2-3, with a possible D match to TRBD2 (5 bases). This CDR3 spans 15 amino acids. V was shortened by 3 bases and J by 3 bases, with 13 bases between the two germline ends. CDR1 and CDR2 from the germline V gene are SEHNR and FQNEAQ (reference sequence). CDR3 in amino acids: CASSFGSEVTDTQYF. The CDR3 region has the DNA TGTGCCAGCAGCTTTGGGTCGGAGGTGACAGATACGCAGTATTTT.

This chain joins TRBV7-3 and TRBJ2-7; 11 bases align to TRBD2. J gave up 7 bases and V 0 bases, and 8 bases lay outside the gene matches. Germline V gene data show CDR1 as SGHTA and CDR2 as FQGTGA. The CDR3 runs to 16 residues. CDR3 sequence (DNA): TGTGCCAGCAGCTTAACCCCAGGGACTAGCGGTTCAGAGCAGTACTTC. Its translation: CASSLTPGTSGSEQYF.

This chain joins TRBV19 and TRBJ2-7, with D unresolved. Germline V lookup: CDR1 LNHDA, CDR2 SQIVND (reference sequence). Trimming left V 2 bases short and J 1 base short, with 6 bases between. This CDR3 region has 13 residues. CDR3 DNA sequence: TGTGCCAGTAGTATATCAGCGTCCTACGAGCAGTACTTC. It is translated as CASSISASYEQYF.

V usage is TRBV18 and J usage is TRBJ2-5, with D perhaps matching TRBD1 (5 bases). Germline V gene lookup returns CDR1 KGHSH and CDR2 LQKENI. The CDR3 spans 14 residues. The V gene lost 0 bases and the J gene lost 4 bases, with 9 bases spanning the gap. In DNA, the CDR3 is TGTGCCAGCTCACCACCGTGGGGCAGAGAGACCCAGTACTTC. This gives the protein CASSPPWGRETQYF.

The rearrangement joins TRBV5-6 to TRBJ2-1; no firm D call. This CDR3 is 16 amino acids long. Germline V gene sequence: CDR1 SGHDT, CDR2 YYEEEE. Trimming took 3 bases from V and 7 from J, leaving 20 bases between them. This chain's CDR3 is CASSWAEPASRNEQFF. The CDR3 DNA reads as TGTGCCAGCAGCTGGGCCGAGCCCGCGAGTCGTAATGAGCAGTTCTTC.

This rearrangement joins TRBV5-1 to TRBJ2-3; maybe TRBD1 (6 bases). Trimming cost V 0 bases and J 3 bases, with 8 bases left between them. Germline V gives CDR1 SGHRS, CDR2 YFSETQ. The CDR3 covers 14 residues. The CDR3 region is CASSLAQGTDTQYF. DNA for the CDR3: TGCGCCAGCAGCTTGGCCCAGGGGACAGATACGCAGTATTTT.

This rearrangement joins TRBV12-2 to TRBJ2-5; the table's D gene call, TRBD1, was not cross checked with the DNA. TRBV12-2 is a known pseudogene. The CDR3 has 16 amino acids. The CDR3 bases are TGTGCAAGTCGCTTGACGGACAGGGGGAGGCAAGAGACCCAGTACTTC. This gives the protein CASRLTDRGRQETQYF.